This TCR beta chain was recovered during a study of tumor-infiltrating lymphocytes in oesophageal squamous cell carcinoma (dated by TCRdb to 2016 to 2017). Library prep was done by PCR. The sample was run on an Illumina HiSeq 2000. TCRdb redid the processing of the public reads, applying fastp at Q25 and MiXCR, and retained in-frame beta chains. CDR3 protein sequences are deduplicated, and each keeps its most common genes and DNA. The sample table records over 20,000 distinct CDR3 sequences; roughly a third of these occur just once. The top ten clonotypes cover about 19% of the sample. A note on this clonotype: Which antigen it targets is not known. Base qualities are not recorded, but no much larger clone differs from it by a single base.

The CDR3 measures 15 amino acids from cysteine to phenylalanine. The kept DNA is CDR3 alone, 45 bases in frame from the first base. According to the germline V gene, CDR1 reads SGHTA and CDR2 reads FQGNSA. The sequence derives from a female donor with esophageal squamous cell carcinoma. This sequence uses TRBV7-2 and TRBJ2-5, with the D gene not confidently named. Near its end, the DNA agrees better with TRBJ2-1, so the J call may be wrong. The sample taken for sequencing was esophageal tumor tissue. The CDR3 reads as follows: CASSLSPSPYNEQFF. The DNA is TGTGCCAGCAGCTTAAGCCCTAGTCCTTACAATGAGCAGTTCTTC.